This T cell receptor beta chain was profiled in a study of OX40 agonist ivuxolimab in advanced cancers. Points from the study as a whole: There were, on average, more expanded clones in CD8+ T cells than in CD4+.

As regards this clone: Its target is not known.

Method: immunoSEQ multiplex PCR; TCRdb's copy keeps in-frame clones and lacks some. The sample holds tens of thousands of clones, 86% seen once. The TCR comes from an adult with an advanced solid tumor such as melanoma, head and neck, liver or kidney cancer. Sequencing was performed on CD4+ or CD8+ T cells sorted from blood, taken in a trial of the OX40 agonist ivuxolimab.

CDR3 residues: CASRFQDREEYEQYF. The CDR3 nucleotides are TGTGCCAGTAGATTTCAGGACAGGGAGGAATACGAGCAGTACTTC. The gene calls are TRBV6-1 and TRBJ2-7; 8 nucleotides match TRBD1. From germline, CDR1 is MNHNS and CDR2 SASEGT. Losses at the gene ends were 9 bases for V and 4 bases for J; bases not matched to a gene: 14. The CDR3 contains 15 residues.